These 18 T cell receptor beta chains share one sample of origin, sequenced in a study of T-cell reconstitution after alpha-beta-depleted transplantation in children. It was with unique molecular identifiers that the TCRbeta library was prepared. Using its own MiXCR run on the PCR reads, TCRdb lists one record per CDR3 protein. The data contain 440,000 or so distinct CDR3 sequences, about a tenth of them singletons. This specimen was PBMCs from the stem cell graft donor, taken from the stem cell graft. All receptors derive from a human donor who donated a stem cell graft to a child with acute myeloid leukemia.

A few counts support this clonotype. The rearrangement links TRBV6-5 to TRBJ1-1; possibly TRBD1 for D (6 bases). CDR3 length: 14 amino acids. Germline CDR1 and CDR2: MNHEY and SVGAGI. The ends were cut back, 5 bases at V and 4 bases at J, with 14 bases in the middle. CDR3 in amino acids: CASSTTGFGTEAFF. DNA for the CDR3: TGTGCCAGCAGTACCACAGGGTTCGGCACTGAAGCTTTCTTT.

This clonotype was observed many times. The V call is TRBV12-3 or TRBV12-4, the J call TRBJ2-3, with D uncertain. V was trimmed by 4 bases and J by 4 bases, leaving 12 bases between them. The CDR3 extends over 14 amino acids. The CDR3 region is CASSSGLGADTQYF. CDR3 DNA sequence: TGTGCCAGCAGTTCGGGCCTTGGGGCAGATACGCAGTATTTT.

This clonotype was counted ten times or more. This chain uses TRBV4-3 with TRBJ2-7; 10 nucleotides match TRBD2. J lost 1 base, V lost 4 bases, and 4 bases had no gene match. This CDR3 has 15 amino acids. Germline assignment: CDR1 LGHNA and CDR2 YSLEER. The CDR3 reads CASSPGLAESYEQYF. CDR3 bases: TGCGCCAGCAGCCCAGGACTAGCGGAGTCCTACGAGCAGTACTTC.

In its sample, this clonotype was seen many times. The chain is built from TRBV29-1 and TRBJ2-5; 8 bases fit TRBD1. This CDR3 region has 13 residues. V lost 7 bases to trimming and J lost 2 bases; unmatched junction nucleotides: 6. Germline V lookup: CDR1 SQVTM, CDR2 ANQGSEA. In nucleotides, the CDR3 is TGCAGCGCAGCCAGACAGGGGCAAGAGACCCAGTACTTC. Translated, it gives CSAARQGQETQYF.

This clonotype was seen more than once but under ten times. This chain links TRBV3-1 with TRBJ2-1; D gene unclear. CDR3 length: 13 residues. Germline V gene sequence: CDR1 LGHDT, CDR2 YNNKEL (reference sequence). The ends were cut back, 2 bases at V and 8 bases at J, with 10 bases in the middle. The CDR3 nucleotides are TGTGCCAGCAGCCAACTTGCTTCAGATGAGCAGTTCTTC. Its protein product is CASSQLASDEQFF.

CDR3 loop: CASSQGQGVSREQYF. The CDR3 coding sequence is TGTGCCAGCAGCCAGGGACAGGGGGTCTCTCGGGAGCAGTACTTC. The chain employs TRBV3-1 and TRBJ2-7; 11 bases are shared with TRBD1. The germline V gene has CDR1 LGHDT and CDR2 YNNKEL (reference sequence). The CDR3 has 15 residues. V lost 3 bases and J lost 7; bases outside the gene matches: 8.

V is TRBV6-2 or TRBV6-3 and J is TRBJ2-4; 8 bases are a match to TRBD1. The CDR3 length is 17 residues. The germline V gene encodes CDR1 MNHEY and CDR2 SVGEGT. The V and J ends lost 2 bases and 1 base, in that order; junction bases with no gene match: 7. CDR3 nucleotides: TGTGCCAGCAGTTACGACGGGACAGGCTCCGCCAAAAACATTCAGTACTTC. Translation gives CASSYDGTGSAKNIQYF.

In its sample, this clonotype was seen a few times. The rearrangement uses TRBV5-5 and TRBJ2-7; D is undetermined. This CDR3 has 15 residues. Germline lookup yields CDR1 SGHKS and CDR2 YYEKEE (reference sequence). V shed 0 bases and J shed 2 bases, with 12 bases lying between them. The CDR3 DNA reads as TGTGCCAGCAGCTTGGGTTTAGCCTCAACCTACGAGCAGTACGTC. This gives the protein CASSLGLASTYEQYV.

CDR3 coding DNA: TGCAGCGTAAGACAGGGGTCCTATGGCTACACCTTC. It specifies CSVRQGSYGYTF. V usage is TRBV29-1 and J usage is TRBJ1-2, with TRBD1 matching 8 bases. V dropped 6 bases and J dropped 4; count of bases not matched to a gene: 4. This CDR3 contains 12 residues. Germline V gives CDR1 SQVTM, CDR2 ANQGSEA.

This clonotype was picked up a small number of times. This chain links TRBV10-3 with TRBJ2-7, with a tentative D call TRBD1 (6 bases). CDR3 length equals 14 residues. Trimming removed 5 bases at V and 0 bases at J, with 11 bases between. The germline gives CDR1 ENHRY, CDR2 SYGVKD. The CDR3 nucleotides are TGTGCCATCAGTTCAGGGGTGAGCTCCTACGAGCAGTACTTC. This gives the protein CAISSGVSSYEQYF.

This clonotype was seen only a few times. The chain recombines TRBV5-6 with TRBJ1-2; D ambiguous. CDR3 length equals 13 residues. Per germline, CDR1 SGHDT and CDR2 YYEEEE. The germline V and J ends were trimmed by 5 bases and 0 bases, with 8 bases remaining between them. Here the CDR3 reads CASRQHPNYGYTF. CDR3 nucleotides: TGTGCCAGCAGGCAGCACCCTAACTATGGCTACACCTTC.

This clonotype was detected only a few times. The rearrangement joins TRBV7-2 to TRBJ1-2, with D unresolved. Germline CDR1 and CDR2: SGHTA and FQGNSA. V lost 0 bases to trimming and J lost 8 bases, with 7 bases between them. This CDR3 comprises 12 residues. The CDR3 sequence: CASSLAAWGYTF. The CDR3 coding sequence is TGTGCCAGCAGCTTAGCGGCCTGGGGCTACACCTTC.

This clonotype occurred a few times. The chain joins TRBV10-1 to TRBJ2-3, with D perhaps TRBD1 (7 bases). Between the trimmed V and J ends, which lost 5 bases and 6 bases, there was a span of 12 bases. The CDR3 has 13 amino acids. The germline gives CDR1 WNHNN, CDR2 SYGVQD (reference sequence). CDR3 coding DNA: TGCGCCAGCAGTAAAGGAGGGGGCGATACGCAGTATTTT. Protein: CASSKGGGDTQYF.

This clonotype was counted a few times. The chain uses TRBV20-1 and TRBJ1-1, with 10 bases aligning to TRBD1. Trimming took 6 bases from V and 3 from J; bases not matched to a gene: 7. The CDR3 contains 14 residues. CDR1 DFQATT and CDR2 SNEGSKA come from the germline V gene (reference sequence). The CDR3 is CSARSGTGDTEAFF. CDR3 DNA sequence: TGCAGTGCCCGATCAGGGACAGGGGACACTGAAGCTTTCTTT.

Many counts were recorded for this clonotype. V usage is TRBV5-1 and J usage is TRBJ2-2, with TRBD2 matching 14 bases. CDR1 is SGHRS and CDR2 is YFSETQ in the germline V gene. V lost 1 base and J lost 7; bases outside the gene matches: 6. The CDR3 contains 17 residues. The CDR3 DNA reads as TGCGCCAGCAGCTTGAGGCCGGGACTAGCGGGGGTCGGGGAGCTGTTTTTT. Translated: CASSLRPGLAGVGELFF.

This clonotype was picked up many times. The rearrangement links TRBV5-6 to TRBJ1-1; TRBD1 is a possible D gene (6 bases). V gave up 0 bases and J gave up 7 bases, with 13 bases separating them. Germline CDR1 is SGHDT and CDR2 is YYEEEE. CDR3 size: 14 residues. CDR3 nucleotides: TGTGCCAGCAGCTTGGATACAGGGACCGGTGAAGCTTTCTTT. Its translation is CASSLDTGTGEAFF.

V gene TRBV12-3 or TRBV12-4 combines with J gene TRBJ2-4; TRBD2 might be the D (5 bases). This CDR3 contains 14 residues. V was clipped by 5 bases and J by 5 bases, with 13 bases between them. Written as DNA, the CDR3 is TGTGCCAGCAGTCGATGGACGGAGGAAAACATTCAGTACTTC. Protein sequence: CASSRWTEENIQYF.

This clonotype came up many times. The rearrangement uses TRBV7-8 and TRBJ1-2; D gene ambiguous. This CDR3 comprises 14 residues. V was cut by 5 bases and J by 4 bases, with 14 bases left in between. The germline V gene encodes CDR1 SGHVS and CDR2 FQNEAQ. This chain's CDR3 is CASSAIGFSYGYTF. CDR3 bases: TGTGCCAGCAGCGCGATCGGATTCTCCTATGGCTACACCTTC.